This T cell receptor beta chain was found in a study of blood T cell repertoires in COVID-19. Across the whole study: Both acute and convalescent COVID-19 samples were obtained from the United States, Italy and Spain.

Some clones are missing from TCRdb's copy, which holds only in-frame ones; the method was immunoSEQ multiplex PCR. The sample shows some 250,000 clones, about nine tenths of them seen only once. After removal of 1 base from V and 5 bases from J, the junction contained 8 bases not matched to a gene. This CDR3 spans 18 amino acids. Germline V gives CDR1 MGHRA, CDR2 YSYEKL. This clone has only a few counts. This sequence joins TRBV4-1 and TRBJ1-6; TRBD1 matches at 10 bases. The source material was peripheral blood. The receptor was derived from a man aged 30 to 45 who had recovered from COVID-19. The CDR3 nucleotides are TGCGCCAGCAGCCAAGCCGAGACAGGGGGCGGGAATAATTCACCCCTCCACTTT. Protein product: CASSQAETGGGNNSPLHF.